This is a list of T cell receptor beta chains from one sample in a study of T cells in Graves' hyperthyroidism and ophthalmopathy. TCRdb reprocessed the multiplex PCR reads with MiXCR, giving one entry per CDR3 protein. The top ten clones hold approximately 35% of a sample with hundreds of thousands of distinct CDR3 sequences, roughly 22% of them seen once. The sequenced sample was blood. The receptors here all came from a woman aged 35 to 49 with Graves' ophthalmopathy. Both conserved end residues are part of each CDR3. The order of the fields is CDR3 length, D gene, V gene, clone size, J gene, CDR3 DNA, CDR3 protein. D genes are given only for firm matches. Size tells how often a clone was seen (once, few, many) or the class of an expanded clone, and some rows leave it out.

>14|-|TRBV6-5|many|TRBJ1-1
TGTGCCAGCAGGTGGACACACTCAGGCACTGAAGCTTTCTTT
CASRWTHSGTEAFF
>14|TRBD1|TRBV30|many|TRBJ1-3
TGTGCCTGGAACACCGACAGGGTTGGAAACACCATATATTTT
CAWNTDRVGNTIYF
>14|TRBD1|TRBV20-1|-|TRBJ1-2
TGCAGTTACCCCACAGGGGGCGCGAACTATGGCTACACCTTC
CSYPTGGANYGYTF
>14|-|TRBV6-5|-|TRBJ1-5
TGTGCCAGCAGTTACTGGGCAGCCCATCAGCCCCAGCATTTT
CASSYWAAHQPQHF
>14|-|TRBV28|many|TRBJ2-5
TGTGCCAGCAGTACCAGGGTGGGTCAAGAGACCCAGTACTTC
CASSTRVGQETQYF
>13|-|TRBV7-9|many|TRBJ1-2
TGTGCCAGCAGCTTAAGGGATGGCTATGGCTACACCTTC
CASSLRDGYGYTF
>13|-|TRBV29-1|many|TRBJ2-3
TGCAGCGCCAGCGGGTCGTACACAGATACGCAGTATTTT
CSASGSYTDTQYF
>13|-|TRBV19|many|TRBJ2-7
TGTGCCAGTAGTTTGGCAGTACCCTACGAGCAGTACTTC
CASSLAVPYEQYF
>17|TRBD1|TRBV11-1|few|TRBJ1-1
TGTGCCAGCAGCTTTAGGGGGACAGGGTCCATGAACACTGAAGCTTTCTTT
CASSFRGTGSMNTEAFF
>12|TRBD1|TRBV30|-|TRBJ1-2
TGTGCCTGGAAAGACAGGGGGAGAGGCTACACCTTC
CAWKDRGRGYTF
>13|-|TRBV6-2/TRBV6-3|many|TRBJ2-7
TGTGCCAGCAGTTTGATTGGGGGCTACGAGCAGTACTTC
CASSLIGGYEQYF
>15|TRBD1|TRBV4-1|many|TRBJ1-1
TGCGCCAGCAGCCAAGGGGACAGACCTTACACTGAAGCTTTCTTT
CASSQGDRPYTEAFF
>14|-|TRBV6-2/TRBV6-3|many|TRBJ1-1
TGTGCCAGCAGTTCCCCCCTCGACGGAACTGAAGCTTTCTTT
CASSSPLDGTEAFF
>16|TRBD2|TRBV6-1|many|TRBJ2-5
TGTGCCAGCAGTGGTCGACTAGCGGGGACCCAAGAGACCCAGTACTTC
CASSGRLAGTQETQYF
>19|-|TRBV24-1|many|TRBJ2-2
TGTGCCACCAGTGATTTTTATACGAGCGCAGACTCGAACACCGGGGAGCTGTTTTTT
CATSDFYTSADSNTGELFF
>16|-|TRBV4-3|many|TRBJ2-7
TGCGCCAGCAGCCTCCTGTTTGACCGGGACCCCTACGAGCAGTACTTC
CASSLLFDRDPYEQYF
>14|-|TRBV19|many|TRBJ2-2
TGTGCCAGTAGTATAGGGGGGAACACCGGGGAGCTGTTTTTT
CASSIGGNTGELFF
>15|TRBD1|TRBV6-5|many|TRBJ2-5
TGTGCCAGCAGTCCCGGGACAGGGGGCTGGGAGACCCAGTACTTC
CASSPGTGGWETQYF
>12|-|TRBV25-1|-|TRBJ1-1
TGTGCCAGCAAATTCGGGGCCACTGAAGCTTTCTTT
CASKFGATEAFF
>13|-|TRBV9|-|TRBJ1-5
TGTGCCAGCAGCGTAGCCCCAGATCAGCCCCAGCATTTT
CASSVAPDQPQHF
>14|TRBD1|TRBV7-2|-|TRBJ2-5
TGTGCCAGCAGCTCTACAGGGGGCATGGAGACCCAGTACTTC
CASSSTGGMETQYF
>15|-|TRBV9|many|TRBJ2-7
TGTGCCAGCAGTCCCGGACACAGCACATCCTACGAGCAGTACTTC
CASSPGHSTSYEQYF
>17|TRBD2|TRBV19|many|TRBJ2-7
TGTGCCAGTAGTATAGCCGGAGCGGGAAGGGTGGGCTACGAGCAGTACTTC
CASSIAGAGRVGYEQYF
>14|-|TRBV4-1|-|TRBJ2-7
TGCGCCAGCAGCCACGCGGGACGGTCGTACGAGCAGTACTTC
CASSHAGRSYEQYF
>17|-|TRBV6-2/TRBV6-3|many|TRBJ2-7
TGTGCCAGCAGCATCTCCGGGTGGGGGCAACGGACCTACGAGCAGTACTTC
CASSISGWGQRTYEQYF
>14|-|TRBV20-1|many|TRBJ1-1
TGCAGTGCTAGAGCGGTAGAGGGGAACACTGAAGCTTTCTTT
CSARAVEGNTEAFF
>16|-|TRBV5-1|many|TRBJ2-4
TGCGCCAGCAGCTTGGGACAGGCAGGCGCCAAAAACATTCAGTACTTC
CASSLGQAGAKNIQYF
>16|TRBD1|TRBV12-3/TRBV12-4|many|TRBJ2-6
TGTGCCAGCAGTTTGCCCCAGGGGGCTGGGGCCAACGTCCTGACTTTC
CASSLPQGAGANVLTF
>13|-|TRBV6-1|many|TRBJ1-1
TGTGCCAGCAGTGTGTGGGAGAACACTGAAGCTTTCTTT
CASSVWENTEAFF
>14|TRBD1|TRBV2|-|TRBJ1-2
TGTGCCAGCAGTGGACAGGGAGGATTTGGTGGCTACACCTTC
CASSGQGGFGGYTF
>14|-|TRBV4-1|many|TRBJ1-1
TGCGCCAGCAGCCAATCGTTGGGCGTCACTGAAGCTTTCTTT
CASSQSLGVTEAFF
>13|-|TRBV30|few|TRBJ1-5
TGTGCCTGGAGTGAAAATAGCAATCAGCCCCAGCATTTT
CAWSENSNQPQHF
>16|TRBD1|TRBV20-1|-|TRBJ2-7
TGCAGTGCTAGAGGGGTTGGGCAGGGGGCAAACTACGAGCAGTACTTC
CSARGVGQGANYEQYF
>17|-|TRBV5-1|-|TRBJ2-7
TGCGCCAGCAGCTTGTTGTCGAGGGAGAGTGCTTCCTACGAGCAGTACTTC
CASSLLSRESASYEQYF
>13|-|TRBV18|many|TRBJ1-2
TGTGCCAGCTCACCCAATTCGGCCTATGGCTACACCTTC
CASSPNSAYGYTF
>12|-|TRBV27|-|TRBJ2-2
TGTGCCAGCAGACTCTCGGGCGGGGAGCTGTTTTTT
CASRLSGGELFF
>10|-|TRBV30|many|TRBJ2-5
TGTGCCTGGGGATGGGGGACCCAGTACTTC
CAWGWGTQYF
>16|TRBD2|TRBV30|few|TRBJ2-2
TGTGCCTGGAGGGACGGGACTAGAGGCGACACCGGGGAGCTGTTTTTT
CAWRDGTRGDTGELFF
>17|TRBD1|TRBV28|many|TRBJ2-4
TGTGCCAGCAGTTTTTTCGGGACAGGGGTAGCCAAAAACATTCAGTACTTC
CASSFFGTGVAKNIQYF
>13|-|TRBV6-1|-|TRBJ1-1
TGTGCCAGCAAAACGGGACGGTACACTGAAGCTTTCTTT
CASKTGRYTEAFF
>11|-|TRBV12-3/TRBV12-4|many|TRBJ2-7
TGTGCCAGCAGCCGGGGGTCCGAGCAGTACTTC
CASSRGSEQYF